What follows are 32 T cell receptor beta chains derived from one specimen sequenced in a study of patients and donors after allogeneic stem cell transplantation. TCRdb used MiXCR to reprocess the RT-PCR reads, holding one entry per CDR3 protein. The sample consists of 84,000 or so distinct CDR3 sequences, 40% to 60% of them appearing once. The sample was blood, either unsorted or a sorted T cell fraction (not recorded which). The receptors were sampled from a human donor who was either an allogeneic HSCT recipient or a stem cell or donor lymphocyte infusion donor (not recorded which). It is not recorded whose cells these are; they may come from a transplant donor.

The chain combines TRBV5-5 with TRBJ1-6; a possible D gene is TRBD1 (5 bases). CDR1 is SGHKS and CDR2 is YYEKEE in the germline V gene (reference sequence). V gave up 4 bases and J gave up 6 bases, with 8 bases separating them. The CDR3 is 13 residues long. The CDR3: CASSRGPNSPLHF. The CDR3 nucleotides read TGTGCCAGCAGCCGGGGACCTAATTCACCCCTCCACTTT.

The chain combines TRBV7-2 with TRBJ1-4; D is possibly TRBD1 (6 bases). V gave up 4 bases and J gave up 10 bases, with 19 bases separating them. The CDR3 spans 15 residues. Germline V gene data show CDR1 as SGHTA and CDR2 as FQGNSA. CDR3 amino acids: CASSSQTGRQGKLFF. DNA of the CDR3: TGTGCCAGCAGCTCCCAGACAGGAAGGCAAGGAAAACTGTTTTTT.

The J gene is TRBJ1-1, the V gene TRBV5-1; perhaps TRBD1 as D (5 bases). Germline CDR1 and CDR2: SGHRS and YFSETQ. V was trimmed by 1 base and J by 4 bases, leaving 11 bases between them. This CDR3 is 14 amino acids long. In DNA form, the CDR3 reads TGCGCCAGCAGCTTGTCGTGGGGGAGCACTGAAGCTTTCTTT. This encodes CASSLSWGSTEAFF.

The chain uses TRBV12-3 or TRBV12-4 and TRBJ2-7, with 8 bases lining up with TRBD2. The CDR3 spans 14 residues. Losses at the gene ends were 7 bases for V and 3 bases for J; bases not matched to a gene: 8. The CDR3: CASTSGGADYEQYF. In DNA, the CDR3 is TGTGCCAGCACCTCCGGGGGGGCCGACTACGAGCAGTACTTC.

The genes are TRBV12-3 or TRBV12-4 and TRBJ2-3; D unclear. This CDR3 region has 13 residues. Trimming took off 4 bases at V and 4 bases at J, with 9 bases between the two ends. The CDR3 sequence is CASSSPSPDTQYF. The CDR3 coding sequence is TGTGCCAGCAGTTCCCCCAGCCCAGATACGCAGTATTTT.

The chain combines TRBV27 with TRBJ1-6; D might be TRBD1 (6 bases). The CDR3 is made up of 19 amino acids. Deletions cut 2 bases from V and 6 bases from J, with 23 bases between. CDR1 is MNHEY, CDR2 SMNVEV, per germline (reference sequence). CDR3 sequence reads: CASSLKGGGRAGRNSPLHF. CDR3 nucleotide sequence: TGTGCCAGCAGTTTAAAGGGCGGGGGCAGGGCCGGGCGTAATTCACCCCTCCACTTT.

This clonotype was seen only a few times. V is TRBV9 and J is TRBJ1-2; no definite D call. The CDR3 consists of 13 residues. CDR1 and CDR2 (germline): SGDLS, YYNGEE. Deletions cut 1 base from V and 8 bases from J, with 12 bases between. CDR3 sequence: CASSVTPEGGYTF. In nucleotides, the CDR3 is TGTGCCAGCAGCGTAACCCCTGAGGGCGGCTACACCTTC.

The CDR3 DNA reads TGCGCCAGCAGCTTGGTAGGCAAATGGGCTTTCTTT. Its translation: CASSLVGKWAFF. The chain links TRBV5-1 to TRBJ1-1; no reliable D call. Germline CDR1 is SGHRS and CDR2 is YFSETQ. This CDR3 is 12 amino acids long. Trimming removed 0 bases at V and 11 bases at J, with 11 bases between. The full variable domain, its missing parts supplied by reference TRBV5-1 and TRBJ1-1, is KAGVTQTPRYLIKTRGQQVTLSCSPISGHRSVSWYQQTPGQGLQFLFEYFSETQRNKGNFPGRFSGRQFSNSRSEMNVSTLELGDSALYLCASSLVGKWAFFGQGTRLTVV.

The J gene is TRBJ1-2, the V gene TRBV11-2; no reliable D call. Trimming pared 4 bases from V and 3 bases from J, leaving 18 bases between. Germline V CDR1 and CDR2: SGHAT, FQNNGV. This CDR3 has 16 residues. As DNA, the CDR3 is TGTGCCAGCAGCTCGGGAGTAAGCCATCTGGACTATGGCTACACCTTC. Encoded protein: CASSSGVSHLDYGYTF.

The CDR3 bases are TGCAGCGCGCCGGGACTAGGGGGCAATGAGCAGTTCTTC. Translated, it gives CSAPGLGGNEQFF. This chain joins TRBV29-1 and TRBJ2-1; TRBD2 matches 8 bases. V lost 7 bases and J lost 6; bases outside the gene matches: 8. The CDR3 has 13 residues. The germline V gene has CDR1 SQVTM and CDR2 ANQGSEA.

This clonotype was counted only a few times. The CDR3 is CASSPGQGLFF. The CDR3 nucleotides are TGTGCCAGCAGCCCAGGACAGGGACTGTTTTTT. V gene TRBV12-3 or TRBV12-4 combines with J gene TRBJ1-4; the match to TRBD1 covers 8 bases. CDR3 length equals 11 residues. V gave up 6 bases and J gave up 13 bases; unmatched junction bases: 4.

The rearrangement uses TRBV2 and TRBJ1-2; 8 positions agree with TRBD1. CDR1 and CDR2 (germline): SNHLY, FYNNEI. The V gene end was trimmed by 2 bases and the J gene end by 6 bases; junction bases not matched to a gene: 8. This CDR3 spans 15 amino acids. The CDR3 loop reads CASSESDRVEDGYTF. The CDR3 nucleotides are TGTGCCAGCAGTGAATCGGACAGGGTGGAAGATGGCTACACCTTC.

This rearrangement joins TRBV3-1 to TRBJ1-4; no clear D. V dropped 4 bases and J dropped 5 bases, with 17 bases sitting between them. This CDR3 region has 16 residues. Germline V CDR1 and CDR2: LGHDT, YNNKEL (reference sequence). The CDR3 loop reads CASSPAIFLGNEKLFF. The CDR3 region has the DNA TGTGCCAGCAGCCCAGCGATTTTCTTAGGAAATGAAAAACTGTTTTTT.

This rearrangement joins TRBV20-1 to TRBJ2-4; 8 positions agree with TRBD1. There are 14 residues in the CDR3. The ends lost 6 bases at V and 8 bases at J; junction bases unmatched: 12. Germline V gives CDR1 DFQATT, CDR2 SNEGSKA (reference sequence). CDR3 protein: CSASIRTGKDIQYF. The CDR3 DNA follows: TGCAGTGCCTCCATCCGGACAGGGAAGGACATTCAGTACTTC.

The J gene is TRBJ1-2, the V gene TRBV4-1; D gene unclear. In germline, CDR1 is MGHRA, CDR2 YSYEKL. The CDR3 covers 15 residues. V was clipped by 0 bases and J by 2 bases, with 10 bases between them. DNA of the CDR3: TGCGCCAGCAGCCAAGATGAATTAGGGAACTATGGCTACACCTTC. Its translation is CASSQDELGNYGYTF.

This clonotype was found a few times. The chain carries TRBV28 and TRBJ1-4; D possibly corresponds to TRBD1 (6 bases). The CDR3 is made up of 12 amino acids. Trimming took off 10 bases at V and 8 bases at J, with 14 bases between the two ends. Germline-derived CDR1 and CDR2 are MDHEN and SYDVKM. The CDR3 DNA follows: TGTGCCACCACAGGGTTCGGCGAAAAACTGTTTTTT. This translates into CATTGFGEKLFF.

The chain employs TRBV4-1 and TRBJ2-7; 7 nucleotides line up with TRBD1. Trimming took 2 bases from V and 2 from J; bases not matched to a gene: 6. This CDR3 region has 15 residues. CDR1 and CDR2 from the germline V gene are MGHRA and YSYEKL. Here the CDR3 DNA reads TGCGCCAGCAGCCAAACGGGACAGTTAGCCTACGAGCAGTACTTC. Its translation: CASSQTGQLAYEQYF.

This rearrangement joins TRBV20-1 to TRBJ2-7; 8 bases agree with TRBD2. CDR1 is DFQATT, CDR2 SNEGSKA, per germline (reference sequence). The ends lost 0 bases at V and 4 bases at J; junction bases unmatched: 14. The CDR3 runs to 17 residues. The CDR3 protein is CSARDPTLERERYEQYF. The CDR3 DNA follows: TGCAGTGCTAGAGATCCTACCTTAGAGCGGGAGAGGTACGAGCAGTACTTC.

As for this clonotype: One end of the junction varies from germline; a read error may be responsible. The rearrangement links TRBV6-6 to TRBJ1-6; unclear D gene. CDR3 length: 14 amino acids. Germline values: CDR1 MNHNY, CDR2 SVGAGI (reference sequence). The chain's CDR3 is CASNYGQDNSPLHF. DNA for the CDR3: TGTGCCAGCAATTACGGGCAAGATAATTCACCCCTCCACTTT.

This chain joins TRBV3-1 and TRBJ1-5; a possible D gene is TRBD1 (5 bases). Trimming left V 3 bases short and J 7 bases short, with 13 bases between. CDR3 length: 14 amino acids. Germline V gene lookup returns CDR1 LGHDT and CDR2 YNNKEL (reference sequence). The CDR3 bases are TGTGCCAGCAGCCAGGGACGGCGGGGACAGCCCCAGCATTTT. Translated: CASSQGRRGQPQHF.

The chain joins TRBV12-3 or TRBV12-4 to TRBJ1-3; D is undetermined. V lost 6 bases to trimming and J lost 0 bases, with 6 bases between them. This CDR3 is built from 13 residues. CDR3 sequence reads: CASSHGSGNTIYF. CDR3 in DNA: TGTGCCAGCAGCCACGGCTCTGGAAACACCATATATTTT.

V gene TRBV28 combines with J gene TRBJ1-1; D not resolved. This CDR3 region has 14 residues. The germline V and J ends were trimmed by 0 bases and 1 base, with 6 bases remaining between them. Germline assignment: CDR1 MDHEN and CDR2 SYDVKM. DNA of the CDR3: TGTGCCAGCAGTTTATGGCCCCCGAACACTGAAGCTTTCTTT. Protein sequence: CASSLWPPNTEAFF.

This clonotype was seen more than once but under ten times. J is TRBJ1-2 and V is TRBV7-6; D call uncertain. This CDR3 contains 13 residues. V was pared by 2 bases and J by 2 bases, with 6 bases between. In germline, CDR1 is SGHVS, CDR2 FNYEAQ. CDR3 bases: TGTGCCAGCAGCTTATCCAGGAACTATGGCTACACCTTC. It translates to CASSLSRNYGYTF. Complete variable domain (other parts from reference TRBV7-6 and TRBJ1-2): GAGVSQSPRYKVTKRGQDVALRCDPISGHVSLYWYRQALGQGPEFLTYFNYEAQQDKSGLPNDRFSAERPEGSISTLTIQRTEQRDSAMYRCASSLSRNYGYTFGSGTRLTVV.

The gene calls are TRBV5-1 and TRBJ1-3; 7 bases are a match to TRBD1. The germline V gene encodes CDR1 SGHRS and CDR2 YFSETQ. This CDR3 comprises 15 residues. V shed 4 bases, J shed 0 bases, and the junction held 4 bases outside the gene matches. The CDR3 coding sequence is TGCGCCAGCAGCGTCACAGGGGACTCTGGAAACACCATATATTTT. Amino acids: CASSVTGDSGNTIYF.

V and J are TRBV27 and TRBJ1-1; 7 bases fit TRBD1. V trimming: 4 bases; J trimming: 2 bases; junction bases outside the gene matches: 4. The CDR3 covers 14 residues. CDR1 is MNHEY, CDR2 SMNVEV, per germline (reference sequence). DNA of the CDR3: TGTGCCAGCAGTTCCCCAGGGGGTAACACTGAAGCTTTCTTT. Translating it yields CASSSPGGNTEAFF.

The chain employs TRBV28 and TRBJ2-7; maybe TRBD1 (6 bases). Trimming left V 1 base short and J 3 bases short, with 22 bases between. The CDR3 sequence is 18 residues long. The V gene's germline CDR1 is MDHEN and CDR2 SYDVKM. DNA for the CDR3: TGTGCCAGCAGTTTATTCGGATTGGCAGGCAAAGGGGGCTACGAGCAGTACTTC. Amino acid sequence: CASSLFGLAGKGGYEQYF.

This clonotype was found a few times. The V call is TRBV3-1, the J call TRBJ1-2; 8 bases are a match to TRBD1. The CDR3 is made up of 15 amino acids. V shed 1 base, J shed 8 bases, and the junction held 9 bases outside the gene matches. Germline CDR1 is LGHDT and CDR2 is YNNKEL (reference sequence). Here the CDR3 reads CASSQVSGGGRGYTF. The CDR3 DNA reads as TGTGCCAGCAGCCAAGTTTCAGGGGGCGGCCGAGGCTACACCTTC.

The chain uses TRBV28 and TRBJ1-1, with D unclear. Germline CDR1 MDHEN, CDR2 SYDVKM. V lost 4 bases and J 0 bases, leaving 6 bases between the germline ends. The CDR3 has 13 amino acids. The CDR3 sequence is CASSSVMNTEAFF. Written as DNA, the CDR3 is TGTGCCAGCAGTTCAGTAATGAACACTGAAGCTTTCTTT.

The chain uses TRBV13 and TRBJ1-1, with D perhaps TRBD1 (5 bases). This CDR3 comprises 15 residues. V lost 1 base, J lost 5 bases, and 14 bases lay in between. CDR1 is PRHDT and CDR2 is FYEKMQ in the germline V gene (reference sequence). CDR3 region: CASSLDWGAGTEAFF. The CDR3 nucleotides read TGTGCCAGCAGCTTAGATTGGGGCGCGGGGACTGAAGCTTTCTTT.

The CDR3 loop reads CASSFPDRGIVSFF. In DNA form, the CDR3 reads TGTGCCAGCAGTTTCCCGGACAGGGGGATCGTTTCTTTCTTT. The chain carries TRBV28 and TRBJ1-1, with 10 bases lining up with TRBD1. V lost 3 bases and J lost 12; bases outside the gene matches: 10. CDR3 length: 14 residues. The V gene's germline CDR1 is MDHEN and CDR2 SYDVKM.

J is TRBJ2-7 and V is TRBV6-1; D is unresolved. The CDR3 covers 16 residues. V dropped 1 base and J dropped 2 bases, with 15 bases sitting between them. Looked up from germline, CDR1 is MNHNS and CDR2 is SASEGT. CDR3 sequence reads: CASSEVGFPEAYEQYF. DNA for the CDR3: TGTGCCAGCAGTGAAGTCGGGTTCCCAGAAGCCTACGAGCAGTACTTC.

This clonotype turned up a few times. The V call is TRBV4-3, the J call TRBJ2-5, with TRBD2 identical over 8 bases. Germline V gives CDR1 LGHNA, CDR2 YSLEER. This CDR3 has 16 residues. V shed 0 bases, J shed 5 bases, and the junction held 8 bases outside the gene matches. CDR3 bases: TGCGCCAGCAGCCAAGATCCGGGACTAGTGGGGGAGACCCAGTACTTC. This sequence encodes CASSQDPGLVGETQYF.